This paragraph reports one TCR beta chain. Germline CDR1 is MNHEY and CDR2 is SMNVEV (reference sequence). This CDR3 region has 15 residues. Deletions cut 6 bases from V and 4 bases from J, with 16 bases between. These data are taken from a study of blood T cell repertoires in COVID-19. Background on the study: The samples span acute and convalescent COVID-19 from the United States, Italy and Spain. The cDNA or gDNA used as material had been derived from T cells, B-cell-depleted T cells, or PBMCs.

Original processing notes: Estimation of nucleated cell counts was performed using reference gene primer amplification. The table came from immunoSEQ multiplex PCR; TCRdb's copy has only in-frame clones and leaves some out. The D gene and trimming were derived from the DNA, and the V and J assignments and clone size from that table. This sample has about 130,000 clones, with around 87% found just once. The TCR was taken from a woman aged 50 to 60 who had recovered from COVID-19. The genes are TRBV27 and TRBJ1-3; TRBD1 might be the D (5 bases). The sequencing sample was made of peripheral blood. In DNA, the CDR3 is TGTGCCAGCAGCCGGGGGGTCGGGTCCGGAAACACCATATATTTT. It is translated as CASSRGVGSGNTIYF.